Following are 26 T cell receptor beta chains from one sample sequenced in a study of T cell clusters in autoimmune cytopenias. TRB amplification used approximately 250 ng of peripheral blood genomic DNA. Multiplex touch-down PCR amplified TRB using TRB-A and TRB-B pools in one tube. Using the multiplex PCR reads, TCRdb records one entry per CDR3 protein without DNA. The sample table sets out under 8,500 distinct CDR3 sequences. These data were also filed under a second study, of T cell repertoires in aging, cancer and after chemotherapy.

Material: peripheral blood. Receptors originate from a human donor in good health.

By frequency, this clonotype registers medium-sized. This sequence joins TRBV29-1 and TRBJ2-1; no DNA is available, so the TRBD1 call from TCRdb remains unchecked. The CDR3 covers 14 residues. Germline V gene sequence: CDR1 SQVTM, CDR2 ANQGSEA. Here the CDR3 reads CSVIRDPSYNEQFF.

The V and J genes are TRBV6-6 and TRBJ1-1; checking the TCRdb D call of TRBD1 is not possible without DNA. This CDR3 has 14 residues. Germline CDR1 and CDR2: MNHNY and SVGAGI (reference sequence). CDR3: CASISSGDIAEAFF.

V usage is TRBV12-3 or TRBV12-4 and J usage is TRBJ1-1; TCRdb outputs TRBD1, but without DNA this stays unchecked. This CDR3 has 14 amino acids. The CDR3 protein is CASTQDRVNTEAFF.

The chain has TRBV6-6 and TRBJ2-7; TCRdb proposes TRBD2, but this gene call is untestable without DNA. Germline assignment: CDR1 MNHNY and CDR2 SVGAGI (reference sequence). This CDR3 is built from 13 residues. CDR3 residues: CATEDPRSYEQYF.

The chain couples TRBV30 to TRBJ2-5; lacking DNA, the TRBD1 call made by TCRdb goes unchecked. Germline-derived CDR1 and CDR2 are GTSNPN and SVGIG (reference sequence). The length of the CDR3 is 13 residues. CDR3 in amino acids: CAWTGGAQETQYF. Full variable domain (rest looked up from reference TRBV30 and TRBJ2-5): SQTIHQWPATLVQPVGSPLSLECTVEGTSNPNLYWYRQAAGRGLQLLFYSVGIGQISSEVPQNLSASRPQDRQFILSSKKLLLSDSGFYLCAWTGGAQETQYFGPGTRLLVL.

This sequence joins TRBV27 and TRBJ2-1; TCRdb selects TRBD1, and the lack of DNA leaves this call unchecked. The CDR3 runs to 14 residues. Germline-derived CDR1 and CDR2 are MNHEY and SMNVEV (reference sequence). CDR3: CASSLWDSNNEQFF.

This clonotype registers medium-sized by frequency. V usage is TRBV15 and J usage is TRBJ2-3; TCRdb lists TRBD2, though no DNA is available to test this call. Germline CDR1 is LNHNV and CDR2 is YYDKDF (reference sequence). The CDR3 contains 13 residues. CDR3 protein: CATSRASVDTQYF.

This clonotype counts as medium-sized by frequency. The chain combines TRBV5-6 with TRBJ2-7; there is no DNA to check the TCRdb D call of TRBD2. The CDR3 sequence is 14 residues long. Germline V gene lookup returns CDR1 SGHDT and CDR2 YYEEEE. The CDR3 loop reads CASSLTSGVYEQYF.

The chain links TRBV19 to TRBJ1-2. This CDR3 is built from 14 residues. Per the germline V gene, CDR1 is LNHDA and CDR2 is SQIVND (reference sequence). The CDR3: CASSNPAIDYGYTF.

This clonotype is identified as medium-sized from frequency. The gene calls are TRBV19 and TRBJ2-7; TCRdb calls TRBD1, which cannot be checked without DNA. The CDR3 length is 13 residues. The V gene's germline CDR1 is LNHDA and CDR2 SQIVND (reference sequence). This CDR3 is CASSARTVYEQYF.

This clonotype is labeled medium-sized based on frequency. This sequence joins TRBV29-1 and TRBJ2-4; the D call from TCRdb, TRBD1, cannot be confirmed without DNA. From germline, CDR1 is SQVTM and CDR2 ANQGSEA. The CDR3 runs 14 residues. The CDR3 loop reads CSVGPGTGENIQYF.

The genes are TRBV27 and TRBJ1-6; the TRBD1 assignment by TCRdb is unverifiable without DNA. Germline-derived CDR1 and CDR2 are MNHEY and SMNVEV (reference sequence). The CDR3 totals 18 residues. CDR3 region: CASSFSGQGDSYNSPLHF.

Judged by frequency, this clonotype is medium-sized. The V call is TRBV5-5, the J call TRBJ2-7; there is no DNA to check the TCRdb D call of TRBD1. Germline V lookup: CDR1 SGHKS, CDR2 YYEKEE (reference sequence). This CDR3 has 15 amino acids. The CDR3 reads CASSLTLGPSYEQYF.

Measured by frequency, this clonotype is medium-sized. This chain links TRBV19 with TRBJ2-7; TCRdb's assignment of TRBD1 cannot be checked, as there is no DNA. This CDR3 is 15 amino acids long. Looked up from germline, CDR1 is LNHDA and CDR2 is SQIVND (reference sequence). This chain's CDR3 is CASSISRGLAYEQYF.

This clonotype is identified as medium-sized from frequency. Here the CDR3 reads CASSVPGGRDEQFF. V usage is TRBV6-1 and J usage is TRBJ2-1; TCRdb calls TRBD1, which cannot be checked without DNA. Germline loops: CDR1 MNHNS, CDR2 SASEGT. The CDR3 runs to 14 residues.

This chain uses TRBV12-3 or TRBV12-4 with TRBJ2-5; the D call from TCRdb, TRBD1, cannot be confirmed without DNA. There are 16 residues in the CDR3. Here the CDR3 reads CASSFFTSPGRETQYF.

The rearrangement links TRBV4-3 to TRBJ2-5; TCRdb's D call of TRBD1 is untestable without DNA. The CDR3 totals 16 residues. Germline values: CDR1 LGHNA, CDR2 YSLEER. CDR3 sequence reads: CASSQDGLGAQETQYF.

The CDR3 reads CASSSGTVNEKLFF. This chain links TRBV5-6 with TRBJ1-4; without DNA, the TCRdb call of TRBD1 cannot be checked. The germline gives CDR1 SGHDT, CDR2 YYEEEE. This CDR3 comprises 14 residues.

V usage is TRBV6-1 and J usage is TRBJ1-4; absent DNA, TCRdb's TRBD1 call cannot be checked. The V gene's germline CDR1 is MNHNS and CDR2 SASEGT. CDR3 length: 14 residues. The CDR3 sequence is CASSEDRVREKLFF.

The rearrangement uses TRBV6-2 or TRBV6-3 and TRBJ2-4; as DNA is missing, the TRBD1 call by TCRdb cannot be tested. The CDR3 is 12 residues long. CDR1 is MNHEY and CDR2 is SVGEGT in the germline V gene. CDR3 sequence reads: CASSGQWDIQYF.

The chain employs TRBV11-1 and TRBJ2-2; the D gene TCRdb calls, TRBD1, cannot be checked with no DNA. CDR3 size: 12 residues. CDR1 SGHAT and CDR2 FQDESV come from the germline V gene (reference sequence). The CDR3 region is CASSPQGWELFF. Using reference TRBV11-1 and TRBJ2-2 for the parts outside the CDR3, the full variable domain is EAEVAQSPRYKITEKSQAVAFWCDPISGHATLYWYRQILGQGPELLVQFQDESVVDDSQLPKDRFSAERLKGVDSTLKIQPAELGDSAMYLCASSPQGWELFFGEGSRLTVL.

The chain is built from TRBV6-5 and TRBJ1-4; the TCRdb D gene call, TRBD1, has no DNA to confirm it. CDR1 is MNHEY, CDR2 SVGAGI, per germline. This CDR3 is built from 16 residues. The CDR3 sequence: CASSRGQGRRNEKLFF.

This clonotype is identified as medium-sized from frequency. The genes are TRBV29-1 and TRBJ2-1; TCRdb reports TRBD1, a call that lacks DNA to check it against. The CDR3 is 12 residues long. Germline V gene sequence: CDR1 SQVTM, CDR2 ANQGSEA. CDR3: CSVGQGYNEQFF.

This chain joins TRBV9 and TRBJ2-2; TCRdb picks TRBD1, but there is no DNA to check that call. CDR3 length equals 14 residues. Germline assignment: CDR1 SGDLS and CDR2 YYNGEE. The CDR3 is CASSVAGAGGELFF. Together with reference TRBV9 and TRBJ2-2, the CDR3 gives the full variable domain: DSGVTQTPKHLITATGQRVTLRCSPRSGDLSVYWYQQSLDQGLQFLIQYYNGEERAKGNILERFSAQQFPDLHSELNLSSLELGDSALYFCASSVAGAGGELFFGEGSRLTVL.

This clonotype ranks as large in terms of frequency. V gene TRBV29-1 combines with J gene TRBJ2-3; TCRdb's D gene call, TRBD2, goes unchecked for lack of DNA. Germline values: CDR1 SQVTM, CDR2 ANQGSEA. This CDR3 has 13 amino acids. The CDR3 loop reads CSVEGSGTDTQYF.

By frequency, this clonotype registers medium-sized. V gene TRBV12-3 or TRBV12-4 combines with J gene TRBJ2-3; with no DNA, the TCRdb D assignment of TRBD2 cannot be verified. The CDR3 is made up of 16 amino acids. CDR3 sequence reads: CASSSLSGPSTDTQYF.